This T cell receptor (beta chain) was sequenced during a study of blood T cells in healthy people across ages. Overall study findings and caveats: Older age coincided with a roughly linear decline in TCR beta diversity per million T cells.

Worth noting for this clonotype: Its antigen is not identified.

PCR was performed a second time for about 7 to 11 cycles using a sample-barcoded 5' primer and a J-beta primer mix. All cDNA molecules were each tagged by a template-switch adaptor with 12 random nucleotides. TCRdb called the 5' RACE reads again in MiXCR, with one record for every CDR3 protein. The sample includes 600,000 to 850,000 distinct CDR3 sequences, 20% to 25% seen only once; the top ten take more than 8%. In germline, CDR1 is LGHDT, CDR2 YNNKEL (reference sequence). With V trimmed by 1 base and J by 2 bases, 10 bases remained unmatched. The CDR3 is made up of 18 amino acids. Separately, the same data were catalogued under a study of T cells of mothers and their children. According to that study: Donation came from three healthy Caucasian mothers together with their six children. Sequencing returned over 8 million TCR beta CDR3 reads per mother and 3 million to 3.5 million per child.

The source is a boy aged 5-17 years in good health. The rearrangement uses TRBV3-1 and TRBJ1-2; 10 nucleotides line up with TRBD1. Sequencing used blood. Here the CDR3 DNA reads TGTGCCAGCAGCCAAGGAAAGGGACAGGGGTCATGGAACTATGGCTACACCTTC. This gives the protein CASSQGKGQGSWNYGYTF.